Detailed here is one TCR beta chain. Its antigen remains unidentified. Germline V lookup: CDR1 SGHTA, CDR2 FQGTGA. The CDR3 is 15 amino acids. V shed 4 bases and J shed 3 bases, with 15 bases lying between them. The record originates from a study of T cell responses to AZD1222 COVID-19 vaccine. General study results and limits: Among the donors, most were white British and more were female, and clonal diversity was possibly underestimated. Nearly half of unique spike-specific TCRs reportedly avoided B.1.351 and B.1.1.7 mutated regions.

Produced via immunoSEQ multiplex PCR; TCRdb's table is partial and in-frame only. The repertoire includes 80,000 to 95,000 clones, approximately 89% of them detected once, and about 2.6% sits in the top ten. The chain couples TRBV7-3 to TRBJ2-5; TRBD2 might be the D (6 bases). Here the sequenced sample was peripheral blood, taken on day 0 of MenACWY control vaccination. This TCR was recovered from an adult in good health. The CDR3 is CASSSQSGEEETQYF. Here the CDR3 DNA reads TGTGCCAGCAGCTCCCAGTCCGGGGAGGAAGAGACCCAGTACTTC.